The clone carrying this T cell receptor (beta chain) was picked up a small number of times. Clones were read by immunoSEQ multiplex PCR, and TCRdb kept only the in-frame ones, dropping some. The repertoire consists of roughly 640,000 clones, with 74% occurring once and the leading ten covering 1.5% to 2%. This sample is part of a study of shared clonotypes between healthy human individuals. Looked up from germline, CDR1 is MNHEY and CDR2 is SVGAGI. This CDR3 has 15 amino acids. V was clipped by 0 bases and J by 7 bases, with 10 bases between them. Sequenced input: memory CD4+ T cells sorted from blood. Subset specified: CD45RA-negative fraction. The rearrangement joins TRBV6-5 to TRBJ1-6, with D uncertain. The source of this sequence is a woman aged 30 to 39 in good health. CDR3 coding DNA: TGTGCCAGCAGTTACTCGGCAGATGCGAATTCACCCCTCCACTTT. Protein product: CASSYSADANSPLHF.